Here is one T cell receptor (beta chain) with its context. Its specificity is unknown. This sample is part of a study of blood T cells in healthy people across ages. General study findings and limits: Per million T cells, TCR beta diversity dropped roughly linearly as age increased.

Primed by a sample-barcoded 5' primer and a J-beta primer mix, a second PCR proceeded for about 7 to 11 cycles. Each cDNA molecule carried a tag from a template-switch adaptor that contained 12 random nucleotides. TCRdb ran MiXCR on the 5' RACE reads and lists one entry per CDR3 protein. The table lists 700,000 to 950,000 distinct CDR3 sequences, roughly 45% of them singletons. The clonotype was recovered from a woman in her sixties in good health. Input material: blood.

Here the CDR3 reads CASSQEGWEGGTQYF. The CDR3 DNA reads TGTGCCAGCAGCCAAGAAGGATGGGAAGGGGGAACCCAGTACTTC. The V and J genes are TRBV4-2 and TRBJ2-5, with D possibly being TRBD1 (6 bases). V was pared by 0 bases and J by 8 bases, with 16 bases between. This CDR3 has 15 residues. The germline gives CDR1 LGHNA, CDR2 YNFKEQ.